Below are 2 T cell receptor beta chains sequenced from a single sample in a study of blood T cell repertoires in COVID-19. The data were produced by immunoSEQ multiplex PCR, yet TCRdb's version contains in-frame clones alone and is incomplete. This sample has tens of thousands of clones, with roughly 82% found just once. Sequencing was done on a sample of peripheral blood. Receptors originate from a man aged 50 or older with active or convalescent COVID-19.

This clone was seen only once. The J gene is TRBJ1-6, the V gene TRBV5-5, with a weak D call TRBD1 (6 bases). The germline gives CDR1 SGHKS, CDR2 YYEKEE (reference sequence). Trimming took off 3 bases at V and 4 bases at J, with 14 bases between the two ends. The CDR3 contains 16 residues. The CDR3 DNA reads TGTGCCAGCAGCTCAGGTGGACAGACGTATAATTCACCCCTCCACTTT. Amino acid sequence: CASSSGGQTYNSPLHF.

The chain combines TRBV28 with TRBJ1-1; possible D gene TRBD1, 6 bases. The ends were cut back, 6 bases at V and 10 bases at J, with 21 bases in the middle. Germline V gene lookup returns CDR1 MDHEN and CDR2 SYDVKM. The CDR3 is 14 amino acids. CDR3: CASRPPQGPRRAFF. CDR3 DNA: TGTGCCAGCAGGCCGCCTCAGGGGCCCCGGCGAGCTTTCTTT.